These 11 T cell receptor beta chains were all obtained from the same sample, sequenced in a study of metastatic and nonmetastatic thyroid tumors. Thyroid surgery was preceded by no treatment in any patient. TCRdb re-processed the PCR reads through MiXCR. The sample shows under 55,000 clones, about a sixth of them seen only once. Sequences were obtained from blood. The receptors here all came from a female donor with papillary thyroid cancer or a benign thyroid nodule (not recorded which). Some clones in this sample may be carry-over from other donors' samples.

This clone was counted at least ten times. This chain uses TRBV9 with TRBJ1-1; D gene ambiguous. Trimming removed 0 bases at V and 1 base at J, with 7 bases between. Germline CDR1 SGDLS, CDR2 YYNGEE. This CDR3 is 14 amino acids long. The CDR3 region is CASSVALTNTEAFF. The DNA for the CDR3 is TGTGCCAGCAGCGTAGCTTTGACGAACACTGAAGCTTTCTTT.

On this clone: At one boundary the junction diverges from the germline segment, which might be a read error. This chain connects TRBV5-1 to TRBJ2-1, with D unresolved. The CDR3 is 15 amino acids. From germline, CDR1 is SGHRS and CDR2 YFSETQ. CDR3 in DNA: TGCGCCAGCAGCTTGATCGCCCTCTCCTACAGTGAGCAGTTCTTC. Amino acids: CASSLIALSYSEQFF. Variable domain in full (rest from reference TRBV5-1 and TRBJ2-1): KAGVTQTPRYLIKTRGQQVTLSCSPISGHRSVSWYQQTPGQGLQFLFEYFSETQRNKGNFPGRFSGRQFSNSRSEMNVSTLELGDSALYLCASSLIALSYSEQFFGPGTRLTVL.

This clone was observed many times. The chain couples TRBV7-3 to TRBJ1-1; weak D call: TRBD1 (5 bases). Trimming pared 0 bases from V and 2 bases from J, leaving 10 bases between. Germline V gives CDR1 SGHTA, CDR2 FQGTGA. The CDR3 length is 15 residues. The CDR3 is CASSLTSGRNTEAFF. The CDR3 bases are TGTGCCAGCAGCTTAACTTCAGGGAGAAACACTGAAGCTTTCTTT. Variable domain in full (rest from reference TRBV7-3 and TRBJ1-1): GAGVSQTPSNKVTEKGKYVELRCDPISGHTALYWYRQSLGQGPEFLIYFQGTGAADDSGLPNDRFFAVRPEGSVSTLKIQRTERGDSAVYLCASSLTSGRNTEAFFGQGTRLTVV.

This clone was detected a few times. This chain connects TRBV12-3 or TRBV12-4 to TRBJ2-7; TRBD2 aligns across 8 bases. The CDR3 has 15 amino acids. Trimming took 5 bases from V and 2 from J; bases not matched to a gene: 8. In nucleotides, the CDR3 is TGTGCCAGCAGTCTACTTAGCGGGATGGCCTACGAGCAGTACTTC. This translates into CASSLLSGMAYEQYF.

This clone was observed at least ten times. The chain uses TRBV29-1 and TRBJ2-7; D gene ambiguous. Trimming left V 3 bases short and J 2 bases short, with 17 bases between. Germline V gene sequence: CDR1 SQVTM, CDR2 ANQGSEA. This CDR3 is built from 15 residues. CDR3 DNA sequence: TGCAGCGTTGAGGTCCGAGACACTCAACCCTACGAGCAGTACTTC. Encoded protein: CSVEVRDTQPYEQYF.

The chain has TRBV5-1 and TRBJ1-1; D uncertain. The CDR3 covers 15 residues. Trimming left V 0 bases short and J 6 bases short, with 15 bases between. The germline CDR1 and CDR2 sequences are SGHRS and YFSETQ. The CDR3 sequence is CASSLDIPSQAEAFF. The CDR3 DNA follows: TGCGCCAGCAGCTTGGACATACCATCTCAGGCTGAAGCTTTCTTT. The entire variable domain, with the rest obtained from reference TRBV5-1 and TRBJ1-1, is as follows: KAGVTQTPRYLIKTRGQQVTLSCSPISGHRSVSWYQQTPGQGLQFLFEYFSETQRNKGNFPGRFSGRQFSNSRSEMNVSTLELGDSALYLCASSLDIPSQAEAFFGQGTRLTVV.

This clone appeared many times. The chain couples TRBV13 to TRBJ2-4, with D unresolved. Germline V gives CDR1 PRHDT, CDR2 FYEKMQ (reference sequence). This CDR3 comprises 16 residues. V lost 3 bases and J lost 0, with 12 bases in between. The CDR3 sequence: CASSLATTLAKNIQYF. The CDR3 nucleotides are TGTGCCAGCAGCTTGGCAACAACCCTAGCCAAAAACATTCAGTACTTC.

The genes are TRBV6-5 and TRBJ2-1, with TRBD2 identical over 15 bases. Germline assignment: CDR1 MNHEY and CDR2 SVGAGI. This CDR3 has 16 residues. The V and J ends lost 5 bases and 7 bases, in that order; junction bases with no gene match: 6. CDR3 in amino acids: CASSPWTSGRDNEQFF. In nucleotides, the CDR3 is TGTGCCAGCAGTCCCTGGACTAGCGGGAGGGATAATGAGCAGTTCTTC.

The table lists this clone with many counts. J is TRBJ2-3 and V is TRBV6-6; 15 bases fit TRBD2. J lost 3 bases, V lost 10 bases, and 11 bases had no gene match. Germline loops: CDR1 MNHNY, CDR2 SVGAGI (reference sequence). This CDR3 has 17 residues. Here the CDR3 DNA reads TGTGCCACTTCCGGGACTAGCGGGAGGATGAGGACAGATACGCAGTATTTT. Translating it yields CATSGTSGRMRTDTQYF.

This clone was seen a handful of times. The chain joins TRBV2 to TRBJ1-6; D gene uncertain. V lost 3 bases and J lost 5, with 11 bases in between. The CDR3 is made up of 15 amino acids. Per germline, CDR1 SNHLY and CDR2 FYNNEI. CDR3 in DNA: TGTGCCAGCAGTGACTGTCAGGTGGATAATTCACCCCTCCACTTT. This codes for CASSDCQVDNSPLHF.

This clone showed up just a few times. The junction does not match germline at one end; this may be a read error. CDR3 bases: TGTGCCAGCAGTATACTATCGCGAGGGGGGCTGTTTTTT. It translates to CASSILSRGGLFF. The genes are TRBV28 and TRBJ2-2, with D perhaps matching TRBD1 (6 bases). Germline lookup yields CDR1 MDHEN and CDR2 SYDVKM. This CDR3 spans 13 amino acids.